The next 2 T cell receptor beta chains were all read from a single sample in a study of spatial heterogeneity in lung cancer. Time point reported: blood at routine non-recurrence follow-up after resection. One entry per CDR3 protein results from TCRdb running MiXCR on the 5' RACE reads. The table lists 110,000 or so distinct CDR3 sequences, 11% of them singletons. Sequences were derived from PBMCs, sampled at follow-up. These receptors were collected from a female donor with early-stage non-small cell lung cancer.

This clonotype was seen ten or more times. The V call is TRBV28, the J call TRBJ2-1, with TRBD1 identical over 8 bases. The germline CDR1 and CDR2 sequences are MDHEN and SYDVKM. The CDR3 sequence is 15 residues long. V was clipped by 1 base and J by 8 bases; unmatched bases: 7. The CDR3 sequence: CASSLSSRGRDEQFF. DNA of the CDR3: TGTGCCAGCAGTTTATCGAGCAGGGGGCGCGATGAGCAGTTCTTC. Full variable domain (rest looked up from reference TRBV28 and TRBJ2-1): DVKVTQSSRYLVKRTGEKVFLECVQDMDHENMFWYRQDPGLGLRLIYFSYDVKMKEKGDIPEGYSVSREKKERFSLILESASTNQTSMYLCASSLSSRGRDEQFFGPGTRLTVL.

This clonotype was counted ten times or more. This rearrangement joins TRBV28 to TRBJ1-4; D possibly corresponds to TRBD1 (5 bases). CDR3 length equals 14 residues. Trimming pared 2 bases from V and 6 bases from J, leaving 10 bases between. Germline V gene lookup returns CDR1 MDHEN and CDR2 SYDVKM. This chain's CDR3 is CASSLVREDEKLFF. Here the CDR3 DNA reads TGTGCCAGCAGTTTAGTCAGGGAGGATGAAAAACTGTTTTTT.